This T cell receptor beta chain was identified during a study of siplizumab effects on memory and regulatory T cells. Germline-derived CDR1 and CDR2 are MNHEY and SVGAGI. The V and J ends lost 4 bases and 5 bases respectively, with 9 bases between them. The CDR3 runs 14 residues. Repertoires were generated with immunoSEQ multiplex PCR, while TCRdb's copy carries only in-frame clones and drops some. The top ten hold about 0.15% of the sample, which has around 95,000 clones, about nine tenths seen once. Material: CD4+ T cells sorted from blood. The sequence came from a human donor in good health. The chain joins TRBV6-5 to TRBJ1-6, with no clear D. Here the CDR3 DNA reads TGTGCCAGCAGTTCACGAAGCAATAATTCACCCCTCCACTTT. Its translation is CASSSRSNNSPLHF.